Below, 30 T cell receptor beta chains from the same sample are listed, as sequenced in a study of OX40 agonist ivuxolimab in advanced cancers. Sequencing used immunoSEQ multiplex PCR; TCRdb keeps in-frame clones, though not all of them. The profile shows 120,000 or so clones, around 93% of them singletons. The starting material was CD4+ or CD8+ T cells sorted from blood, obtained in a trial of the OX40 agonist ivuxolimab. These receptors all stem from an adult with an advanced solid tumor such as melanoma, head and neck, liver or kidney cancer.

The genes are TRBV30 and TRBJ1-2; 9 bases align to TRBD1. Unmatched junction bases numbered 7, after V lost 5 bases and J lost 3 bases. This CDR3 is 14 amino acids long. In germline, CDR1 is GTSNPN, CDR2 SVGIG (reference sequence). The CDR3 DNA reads TGTGCCTGGCTTCCGGGACAGGGCTACTATGGCTACACCTTC. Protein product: CAWLPGQGYYGYTF.

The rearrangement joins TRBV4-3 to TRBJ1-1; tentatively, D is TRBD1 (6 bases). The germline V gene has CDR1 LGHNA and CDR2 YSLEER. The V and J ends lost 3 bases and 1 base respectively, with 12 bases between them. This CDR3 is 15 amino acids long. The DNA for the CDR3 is TGCGCCAGCAGCCACAGGGGAAACAGGAACACTGAAGCTTTCTTT. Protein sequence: CASSHRGNRNTEAFF.

The CDR3 region has the DNA TGTGCCAGCAGCTTGGATGAGGATTCATGGCAGTTCTTC. Residues: CASSLDEDSWQFF. The chain links TRBV7-9 to TRBJ2-1; D is unclear. The CDR3 is 13 residues long. Germline CDR1 is SEHNR and CDR2 is FQNEAQ (reference sequence). V was pared by 3 bases and J by 12 bases, with 15 bases between.

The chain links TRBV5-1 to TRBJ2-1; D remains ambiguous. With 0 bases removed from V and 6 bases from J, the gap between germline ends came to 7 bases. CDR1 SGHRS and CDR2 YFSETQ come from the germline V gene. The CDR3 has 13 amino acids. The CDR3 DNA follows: TGCGCCAGCAGCTTGGCTATCCGCAATGAGCAGTTCTTC. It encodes CASSLAIRNEQFF. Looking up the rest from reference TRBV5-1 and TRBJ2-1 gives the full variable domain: KAGVTQTPRYLIKTRGQQVTLSCSPISGHRSVSWYQQTPGQGLQFLFEYFSETQRNKGNFPGRFSGRQFSNSRSEMNVSTLELGDSALYLCASSLAIRNEQFFGPGTRLTVL.

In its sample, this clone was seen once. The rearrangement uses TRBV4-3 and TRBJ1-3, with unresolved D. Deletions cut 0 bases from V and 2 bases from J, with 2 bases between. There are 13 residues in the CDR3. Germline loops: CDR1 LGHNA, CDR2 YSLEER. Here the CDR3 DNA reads TGCGCCAGCAGCCAAGACACTGGAAACACCATATATTTT. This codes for CASSQDTGNTIYF.

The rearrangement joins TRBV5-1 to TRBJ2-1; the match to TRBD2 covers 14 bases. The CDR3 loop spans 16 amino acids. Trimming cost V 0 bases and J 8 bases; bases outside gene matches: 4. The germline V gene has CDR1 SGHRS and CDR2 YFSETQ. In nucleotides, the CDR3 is TGCGCCAGCAGCTTGGGGGGGACTAGCGGGAGCTATGAGCAGTTCTTC. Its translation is CASSLGGTSGSYEQFF.

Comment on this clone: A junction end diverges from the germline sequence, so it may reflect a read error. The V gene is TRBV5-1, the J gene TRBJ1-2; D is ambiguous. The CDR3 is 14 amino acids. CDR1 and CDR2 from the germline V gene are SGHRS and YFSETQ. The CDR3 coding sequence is TGTGCCAGCAGCCGGAGAAGCGGGGATGGGGGCTACACCTTC. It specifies CASSRRSGDGGYTF.

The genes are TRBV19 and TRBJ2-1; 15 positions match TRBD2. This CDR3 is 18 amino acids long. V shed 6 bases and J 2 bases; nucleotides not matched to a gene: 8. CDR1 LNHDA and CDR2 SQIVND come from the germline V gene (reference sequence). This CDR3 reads CASRTGLAGGLPYNEQFF. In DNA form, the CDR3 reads TGTGCCAGTAGGACCGGACTAGCGGGAGGGCTCCCCTACAATGAGCAGTTCTTC.

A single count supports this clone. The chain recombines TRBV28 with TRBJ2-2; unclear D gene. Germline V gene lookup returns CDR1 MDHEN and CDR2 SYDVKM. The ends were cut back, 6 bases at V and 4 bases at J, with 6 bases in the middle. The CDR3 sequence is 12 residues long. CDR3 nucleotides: TGTGCCAGCAGATTGGCCACCGGGGAGCTGTTTTTT. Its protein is CASRLATGELFF.

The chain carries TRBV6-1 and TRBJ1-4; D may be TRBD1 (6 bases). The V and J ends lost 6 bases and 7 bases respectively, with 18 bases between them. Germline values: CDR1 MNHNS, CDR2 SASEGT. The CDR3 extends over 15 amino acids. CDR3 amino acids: CASRYTRGPGEKLFF. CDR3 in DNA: TGTGCCAGCAGGTATACCAGGGGACCGGGTGAAAAACTGTTTTTT.

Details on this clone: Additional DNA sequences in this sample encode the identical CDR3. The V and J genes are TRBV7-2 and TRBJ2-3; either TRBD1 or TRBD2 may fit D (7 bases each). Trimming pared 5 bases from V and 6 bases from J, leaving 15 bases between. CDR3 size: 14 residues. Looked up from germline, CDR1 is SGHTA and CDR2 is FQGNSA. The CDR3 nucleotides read TGTGCCAGCAGCCCAGGGGGAGGGCCGGATACGCAGTATTTT. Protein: CASSPGGGPDTQYF.

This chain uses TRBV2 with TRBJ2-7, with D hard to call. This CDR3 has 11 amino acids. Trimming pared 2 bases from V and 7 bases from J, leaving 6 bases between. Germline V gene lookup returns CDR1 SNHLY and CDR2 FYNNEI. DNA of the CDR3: TGTGCCAGCAGTGAACACAGAGAGCAGTACTTC. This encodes CASSEHREQYF.

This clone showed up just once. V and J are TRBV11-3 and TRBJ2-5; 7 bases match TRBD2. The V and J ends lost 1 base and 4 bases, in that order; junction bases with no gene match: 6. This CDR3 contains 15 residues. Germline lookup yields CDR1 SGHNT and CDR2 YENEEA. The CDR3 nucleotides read TGTGCCAGCAGCTTAGGGGCGGGAGAGGGAGAGACCCAGTACTTC. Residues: CASSLGAGEGETQYF.

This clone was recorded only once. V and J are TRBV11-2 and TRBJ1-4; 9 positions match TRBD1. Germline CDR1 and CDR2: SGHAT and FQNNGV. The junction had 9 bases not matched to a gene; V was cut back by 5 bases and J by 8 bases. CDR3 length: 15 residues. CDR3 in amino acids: CASSLSGTGREKLFF. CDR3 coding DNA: TGTGCCAGCAGCCTATCCGGGACAGGGCGAGAAAAACTGTTTTTT.

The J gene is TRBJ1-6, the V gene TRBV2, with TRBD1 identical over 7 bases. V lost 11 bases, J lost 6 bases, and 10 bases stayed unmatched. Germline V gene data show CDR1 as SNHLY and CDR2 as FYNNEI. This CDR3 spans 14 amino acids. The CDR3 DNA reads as TGTGCCGGCAAACCACAGGGGACTAATTCACCCCTCCACTTT. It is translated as CAGKPQGTNSPLHF.

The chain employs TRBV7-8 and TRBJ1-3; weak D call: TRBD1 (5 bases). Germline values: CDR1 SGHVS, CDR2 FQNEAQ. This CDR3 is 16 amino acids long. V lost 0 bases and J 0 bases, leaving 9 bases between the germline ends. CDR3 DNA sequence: TGTGCCAGCAGCTTAGCGTCCGGGGGCTCTGGAAACACCATATATTTT. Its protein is CASSLASGGSGNTIYF. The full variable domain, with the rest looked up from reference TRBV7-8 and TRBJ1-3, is GAGVSQSPRYKVAKRGQDVALRCDPISGHVSLFWYQQALGQGPEFLTYFQNEAQLDKSGLPSDRFFAERPEGSVSTLKIQRTQQEDSAVYLCASSLASGGSGNTIYFGEGSWLTVV.

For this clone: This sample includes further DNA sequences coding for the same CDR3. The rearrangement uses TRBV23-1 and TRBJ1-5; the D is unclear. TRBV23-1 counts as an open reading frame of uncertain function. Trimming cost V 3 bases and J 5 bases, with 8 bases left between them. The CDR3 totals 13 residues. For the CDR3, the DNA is TGCGCCAGCAGTCAGGAGGGTTATCAGCCCCAGCATTTT. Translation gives CASSQEGYQPQHF.

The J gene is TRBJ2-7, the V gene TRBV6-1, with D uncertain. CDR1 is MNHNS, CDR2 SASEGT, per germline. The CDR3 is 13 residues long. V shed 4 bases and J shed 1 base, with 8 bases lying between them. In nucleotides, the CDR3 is TGTGCCAGCAGTGTCGGGCAATCCTACGAGCAGTACTTC. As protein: CASSVGQSYEQYF.

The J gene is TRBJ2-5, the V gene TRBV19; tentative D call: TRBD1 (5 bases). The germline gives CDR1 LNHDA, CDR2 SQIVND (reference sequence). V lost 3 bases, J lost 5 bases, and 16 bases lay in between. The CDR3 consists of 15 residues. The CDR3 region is CASSIGSSGIETQYF. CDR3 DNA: TGTGCCAGTAGTATTGGTTCGTCAGGGATCGAGACCCAGTACTTC.

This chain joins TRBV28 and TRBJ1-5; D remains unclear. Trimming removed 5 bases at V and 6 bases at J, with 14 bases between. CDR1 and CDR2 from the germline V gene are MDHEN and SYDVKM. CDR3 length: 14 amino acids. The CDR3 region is CASSLRTVGQPQHF. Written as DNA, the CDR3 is TGTGCCAGCAGTCTAAGGACGGTGGGTCAGCCCCAGCATTTT.

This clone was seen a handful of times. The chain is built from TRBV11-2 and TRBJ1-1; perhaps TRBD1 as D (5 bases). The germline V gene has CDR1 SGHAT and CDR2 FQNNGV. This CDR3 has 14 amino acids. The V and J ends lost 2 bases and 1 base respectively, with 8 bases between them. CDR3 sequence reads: CASSLQGWNTEAFF. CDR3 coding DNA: TGTGCCAGCAGCTTACAGGGCTGGAACACTGAAGCTTTCTTT. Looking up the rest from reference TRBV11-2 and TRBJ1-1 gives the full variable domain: EAGVAQSPRYKIIEKRQSVAFWCNPISGHATLYWYQQILGQGPKLLIQFQNNGVVDDSQLPKDRFSAERLKGVDSTLKIQPAKLEDSAVYLCASSLQGWNTEAFFGQGTRLTVV.

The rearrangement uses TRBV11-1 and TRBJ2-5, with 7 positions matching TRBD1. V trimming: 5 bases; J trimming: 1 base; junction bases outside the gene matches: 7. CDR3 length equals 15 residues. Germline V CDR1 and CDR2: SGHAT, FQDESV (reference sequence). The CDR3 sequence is CASSNPGTAQETQYF. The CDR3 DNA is TGTGCCAGCAGCAACCCCGGGACAGCCCAAGAGACCCAGTACTTC.

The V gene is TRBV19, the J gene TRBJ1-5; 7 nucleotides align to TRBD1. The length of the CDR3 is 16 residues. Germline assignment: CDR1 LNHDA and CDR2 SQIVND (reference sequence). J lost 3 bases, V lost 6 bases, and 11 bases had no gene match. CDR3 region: CASRAIGTADNQPQHF. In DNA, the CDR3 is TGTGCCAGTAGGGCAATCGGGACAGCGGACAATCAGCCCCAGCATTTT.

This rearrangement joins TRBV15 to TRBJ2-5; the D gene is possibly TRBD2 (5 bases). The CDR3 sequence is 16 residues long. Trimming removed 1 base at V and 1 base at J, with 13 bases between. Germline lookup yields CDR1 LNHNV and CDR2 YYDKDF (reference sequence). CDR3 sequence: CATSRAGRVAQETQYF. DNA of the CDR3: TGTGCCACCAGCAGAGCCGGGCGGGTGGCCCAAGAGACCCAGTACTTC. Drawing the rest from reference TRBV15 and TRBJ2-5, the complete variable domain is DAMVIQNPRYQVTQFGKPVTLSCSQTLNHNVMYWYQQKSSQAPKLLFHYYDKDFNNEADTPDNFQSRRPNTSFCFLDIRSPGLGDTAMYLCATSRAGRVAQETQYFGPGTRLLVL.

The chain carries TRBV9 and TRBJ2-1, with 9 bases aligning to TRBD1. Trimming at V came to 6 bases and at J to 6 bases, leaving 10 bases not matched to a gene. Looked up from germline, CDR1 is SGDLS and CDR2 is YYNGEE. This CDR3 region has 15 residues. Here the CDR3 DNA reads TGTGCCAGCACCCGCTCCGGGACAGGGTTCAATGAGCAGTTCTTC. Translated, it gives CASTRSGTGFNEQFF.

CDR3 loop: CASNPSVGVNYGYTF. Written as DNA, the CDR3 is TGCGCCAGCAATCCATCAGTCGGCGTTAACTATGGCTACACCTTC. The chain is built from TRBV5-1 and TRBJ1-2; D gene ambiguous. The CDR3 contains 15 residues. The V gene lost 6 bases and the J gene lost 1 base, with 16 bases spanning the gap. The germline gives CDR1 SGHRS, CDR2 YFSETQ.

The DNA for the CDR3 is TGTGCCAGCTCACCACCGACAGGGGCCGGGTCTGAAGCTTTCTTT. It is translated as CASSPPTGAGSEAFF. This chain connects TRBV18 to TRBJ1-1; TRBD1 agrees at 8 bases. The CDR3 extends over 15 amino acids. The trim removed 0 bases at V and 6 bases at J, leaving 6 bases unmatched. CDR1 is KGHSH and CDR2 is LQKENI in the germline V gene.

The CDR3 spells CASKRQGTFNEKLFF. CDR3 DNA sequence: TGTGCCAGCAAACGCCAGGGGACGTTCAATGAAAAACTGTTTTTT. The V call is TRBV28, the J call TRBJ1-4; TRBD1 might be the D (6 bases). V was shortened by 7 bases and J by 5 bases, with 17 bases between the two germline ends. Germline values: CDR1 MDHEN, CDR2 SYDVKM. The CDR3 loop spans 15 amino acids. The full variable domain, rest sourced from reference TRBV28 and TRBJ1-4, is DVKVTQSSRYLVKRTGEKVFLECVQDMDHENMFWYRQDPGLGLRLIYFSYDVKMKEKGDIPEGYSVSREKKERFSLILESASTNQTSMYLCASKRQGTFNEKLFFGSGTQLSVL.

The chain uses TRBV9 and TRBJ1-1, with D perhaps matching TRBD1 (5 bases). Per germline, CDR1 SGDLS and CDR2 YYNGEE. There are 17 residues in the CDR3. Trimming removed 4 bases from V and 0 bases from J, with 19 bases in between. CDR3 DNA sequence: TGTGCCAGCAGCTATAAAGGATCAGGGACCATGAACACTGAAGCTTTCTTT. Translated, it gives CASSYKGSGTMNTEAFF.

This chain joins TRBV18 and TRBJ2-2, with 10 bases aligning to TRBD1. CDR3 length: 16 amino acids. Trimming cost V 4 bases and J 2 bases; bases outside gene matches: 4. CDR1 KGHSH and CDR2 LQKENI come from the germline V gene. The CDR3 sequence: CASSLGTGDNTGELFF. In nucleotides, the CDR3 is TGTGCCAGCTCACTGGGGACAGGGGATAACACCGGGGAGCTGTTTTTT.